The clone carrying this T cell receptor beta chain came up once. What it binds is not known. These data are taken from a study of memory B cells and T cells in multiple sclerosis. Study results and limitations: Shared clonotype counts depended on differing compartment clone-set sizes and were normalized.

Germline V CDR1 and CDR2: SGHTA, FQGTGA. This CDR3 has 14 amino acids. Separate sequencing covered autoproliferating (CFSE-dim) and non-proliferating (CFSE-high) T cells from stimulus-free culture. Some 50 million CFSE-labeled PBMCs were cultured 7 to 8 days unstimulated, then replicate wells were pooled. The PBMCs received about 0.5 uM CFSE and serum-free culture with no added stimuli. Using immunoSEQ multiplex PCR, the repertoire was profiled, and TCRdb retains in-frame clones only, with some absent. The table shows approximately 30,000 clones, with about 82% occurring only once. The sample comprised PBMCs from blood kept in culture. This clonotype was obtained from a human donor with multiple sclerosis. The rearrangement joins TRBV7-3 to TRBJ2-5; the match to TRBD2 covers 10 bases. The DNA end lines up better with TRBJ2-7; the J call may be wrong. The CDR3 bases are TGTGCCAGCAGCCGTAGCGGGAGGCTCGCCGAGCAGTACTTC. It yields the protein CASSRSGRLAEQYF.